This passage covers 15 T cell receptor beta chains from one sample sequenced in a study of shared clonotypes between healthy human individuals. Produced via immunoSEQ multiplex PCR; TCRdb's table is partial and in-frame only. The sample lists about 680,000 clones; approximately 79% were seen once. The source material was memory CD4+ T cells sorted from blood. The sample's subset: CD45RA-negative fraction. These TCRs come from a woman in her thirties in good health.

The chain employs TRBV6-5 and TRBJ2-1; D is undetermined. The CDR3 loop spans 15 amino acids. Germline V gene data show CDR1 as MNHEY and CDR2 as SVGAGI. The V and J ends lost 2 bases and 5 bases respectively, with 13 bases between them. The CDR3 coding sequence is TGTGCCAGCAGTTACGGTCGGAACTGGGACAATGAGCAGTTCTTC. Translating it yields CASSYGRNWDNEQFF.

The J gene is TRBJ1-3, the V gene TRBV19, with D unclear. From germline, CDR1 is LNHDA and CDR2 SQIVND (reference sequence). CDR3 length equals 18 residues. V gave up 0 bases and J gave up 0 bases, with 15 bases separating them. The CDR3 region is CASSIDFAGRSSGNTIYF. CDR3 coding DNA: TGTGCCAGTAGTATAGATTTTGCCGGGAGGTCCTCTGGAAACACCATATATTTT.

The V call is TRBV21-1, the J call TRBJ2-7; TRBD1 is the table's D call, not checked against the DNA. TRBV21-1 is listed as a pseudogene. This CDR3 has 20 amino acids. CDR3: CASSKLHRVVSLRAVPEQYF. CDR3 coding DNA: TGTGCCAGCAGCAAGCTCCACAGGGTTGTTTCTTTACGAGCAGTACCCGAGCAGTACTTC.

The V gene is TRBV29-1, the J gene TRBJ2-7; tentatively, D is TRBD2 (5 bases). The germline V and J ends were trimmed by 7 bases and 7 bases, with 17 bases remaining between them. The CDR3 consists of 12 residues. Per the germline V gene, CDR1 is SQVTM and CDR2 is ANQGSEA. The CDR3 sequence is CSGRQDYGEQYF. CDR3 sequence (DNA): TGCAGCGGCAGACAAGACTACGGAGAGCAGTACTTC.

This rearrangement joins TRBV5-1 to TRBJ1-2; 8 nucleotides agree with TRBD1. V lost 6 bases, J lost 8 bases, and 15 bases stayed unmatched. The CDR3 has 15 residues. The V gene's germline CDR1 is SGHRS and CDR2 YFSETQ. CDR3 region: CASTETTGGLEGYTF. In DNA, the CDR3 is TGCGCCAGCACGGAAACAACAGGGGGACTGGAGGGCTACACCTTC.

This clone was counted at least ten times. V gene TRBV5-1 combines with J gene TRBJ2-7; D gene unclear. The CDR3 runs 12 residues. The ends were cut back, 2 bases at V and 6 bases at J, with 9 bases in the middle. Germline-derived CDR1 and CDR2 are SGHRS and YFSETQ. The CDR3 loop reads CASSLRQGEQYF. For the CDR3, the DNA is TGCGCCAGCAGCTTACGACAAGGCGAGCAGTACTTC. The full variable domain, completed using reference TRBV5-1 and TRBJ2-7, is KAGVTQTPRYLIKTRGQQVTLSCSPISGHRSVSWYQQTPGQGLQFLFEYFSETQRNKGNFPGRFSGRQFSNSRSEMNVSTLELGDSALYLCASSLRQGEQYFGPGTRLTVT.

The chain links TRBV11-2 to TRBJ2-7, with 7 nucleotides matching TRBD1. Germline loops: CDR1 SGHAT, CDR2 FQNNGV. This CDR3 comprises 15 residues. V was clipped by 0 bases and J by 0 bases; unmatched bases: 2. The CDR3 protein is CASSLDRGNSYEQYF. The DNA of the CDR3 is TGTGCCAGCAGCTTAGACAGGGGGAACTCCTACGAGCAGTACTTC.

The genes are TRBV28 and TRBJ2-7, with 8 bases matching TRBD1. The CDR3 is 16 residues long. Germline V CDR1 and CDR2: MDHEN, SYDVKM. Trimming took 5 bases from V and 2 from J; bases not matched to a gene: 11. CDR3 protein: CASSPVTTGAAYEQYF. CDR3 in DNA: TGTGCCAGCAGTCCGGTAACGACAGGGGCAGCCTACGAGCAGTACTTC.

The rearrangement uses TRBV7-9 and TRBJ2-4, with 9 bases fitting TRBD1. The germline V gene encodes CDR1 SEHNR and CDR2 FQNEAQ (reference sequence). J lost 9 bases, V lost 5 bases, and 11 bases had no gene match. The CDR3 totals 15 residues. CDR3 DNA: TGTGCCAGCAGCGAACAGGGGGCCCGGTCGGGCATTCAGTACTTC. Amino acids: CASSEQGARSGIQYF.

J is TRBJ2-7 and V is TRBV18, with 7 bases fitting TRBD1. Germline lookup yields CDR1 KGHSH and CDR2 LQKENI. Trimming took 2 bases from V and 4 from J; bases not matched to a gene: 8. The CDR3 spans 15 residues. CDR3 DNA sequence: TGTGCCAGCTCACCAACAGGGGTCCGAGGTTACGAGCAGTACTTC. This translates into CASSPTGVRGYEQYF. The full variable domain, rest sourced from reference TRBV18 and TRBJ2-7, is NAGVMQNPRHLVRRRGQEARLRCSPMKGHSHVYWYRQLPEEGLKFMVYLQKENIIDESGMPKERFSAEFPKEGPSILRIQQVVRGDSAAYFCASSPTGVRGYEQYFGPGTRLTVT.

This clone has a single count. V and J are TRBV10-3 and TRBJ1-2; possibly TRBD1 for D (6 bases). The V end was cut by 6 bases, the J end by 2 bases, with 19 bases between. CDR3 size: 16 residues. The V gene's germline CDR1 is ENHRY and CDR2 SYGVKD. The CDR3 DNA reads as TGTGCCATCAGACATCACTCCGGGACAACAAACTATGGCTACACCTTC. Translated: CAIRHHSGTTNYGYTF.

To note about this clone: Other DNA sequences in this sample translate to the same CDR3. This chain connects TRBV11-2 to TRBJ2-7, with D hard to call. Trimming shortened V by 3 bases and J by 2 bases, and 11 bases separated the two germline ends. This CDR3 contains 14 residues. The V gene's germline CDR1 is SGHAT and CDR2 FQNNGV. The CDR3 reads CASSLVDGPYEQYF. The DNA of the CDR3 is TGTGCCAGCAGCTTGGTTGACGGACCCTACGAGCAGTACTTC.

This clone has a handful of counts. The genes are TRBV27 and TRBJ2-3; TRBD2 agrees at 14 bases. V gave up 6 bases and J gave up 1 base; unmatched junction bases: 12. The CDR3 sequence is 19 residues long. Germline CDR1 MNHEY, CDR2 SMNVEV (reference sequence). CDR3 loop: CASRPKGTSGRRGTDTQYF. The CDR3 coding sequence is TGTGCCAGCAGACCTAAAGGGACTAGCGGGAGACGGGGCACAGATACGCAGTATTTT.

This clone was counted a single time. The chain links TRBV6-1 to TRBJ1-1; D call uncertain. Germline V gives CDR1 MNHNS, CDR2 SASEGT. The CDR3 extends over 14 amino acids. V was clipped by 5 bases and J by 4 bases, with 14 bases between them. The CDR3, as DNA: TGTGCCAGCAGTCGCTTGAGGGTCTCCACTGAAGCTTTCTTT. Translation: CASSRLRVSTEAFF.

In regard to this clone: This clone may be a read error of a much larger clone one base away. Other DNA sequences within the sample encode an identical CDR3. The chain employs TRBV5-1 and TRBJ2-2; possibly TRBD1 or TRBD2 for D (5 bases each). Trimming cost V 3 bases and J 4 bases, with 10 bases left between them. Germline V CDR1 and CDR2: SGHRS, YFSETQ. The CDR3 covers 14 residues. CDR3 sequence reads: CASSWGTATGELFF. CDR3 DNA: TGCGCCAGCAGCTGGGGGACGGCCACCGGGGAGCTGTTTTTT.